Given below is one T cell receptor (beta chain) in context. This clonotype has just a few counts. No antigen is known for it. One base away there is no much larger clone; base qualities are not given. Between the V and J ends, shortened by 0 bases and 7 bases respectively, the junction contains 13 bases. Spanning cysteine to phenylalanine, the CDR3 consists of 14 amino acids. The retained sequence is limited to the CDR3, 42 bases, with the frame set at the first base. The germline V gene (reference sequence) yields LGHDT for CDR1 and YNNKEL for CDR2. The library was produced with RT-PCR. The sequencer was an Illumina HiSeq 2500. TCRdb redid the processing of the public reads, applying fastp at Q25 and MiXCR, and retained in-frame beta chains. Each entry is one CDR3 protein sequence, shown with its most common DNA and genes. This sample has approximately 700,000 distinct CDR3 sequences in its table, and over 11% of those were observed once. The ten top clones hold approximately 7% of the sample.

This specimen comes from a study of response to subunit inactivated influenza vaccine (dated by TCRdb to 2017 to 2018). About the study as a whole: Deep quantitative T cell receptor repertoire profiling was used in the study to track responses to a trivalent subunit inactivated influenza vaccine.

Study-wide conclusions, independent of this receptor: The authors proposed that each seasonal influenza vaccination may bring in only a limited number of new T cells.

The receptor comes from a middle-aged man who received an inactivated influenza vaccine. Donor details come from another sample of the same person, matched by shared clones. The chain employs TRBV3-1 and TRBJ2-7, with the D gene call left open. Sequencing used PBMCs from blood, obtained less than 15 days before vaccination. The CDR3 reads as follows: CASSQEWGTGEQYF. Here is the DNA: TGTGCCAGCAGCCAAGAATGGGGAACGGGTGAGCAGTACTTC.